The T cell receptor beta chain described here comes from a study of identical twins. Broader study findings: When twins shared out-of-frame alpha sequences, those sequences had excess low generation probability.

The CDR3 runs to 11 residues. Trimming shortened V by 5 bases and J by 10 bases, and 11 bases separated the two germline ends. Germline lookup yields CDR1 SGHTA and CDR2 FQGNSA. Worth noting for this clonotype: Antigen specificity is unknown.

TCRdb itself ran the 5' RACE reads through MiXCR, one entry per CDR3 protein. This table holds roughly 690,000 distinct CDR3 sequences, less than 25% found once. These sequences were also reported in another study, on T cells expressing NK-cell markers. That source reports: It was from sorted CD3+CD56+NKG2C+, CD3+CD56+NKG2C- and CD3+CD56-NKG2C+ T cells that TCR beta repertoires came. Several experiments added an anti-gamma-delta TCR antibody to sort only alpha-beta TCR T cells. Several of the donors carried dominant NKG2C+ clonotypes that took up about 1.0-7.0% of their CD8+ T cells.

The source of this sequence is a young woman in good health. The chain links TRBV7-2 to TRBJ1-2; D is unresolved. The specimen sequenced was PBMCs. The CDR3 spells CASSLGLNYTF. The CDR3 DNA reads TGTGCCAGCAGCCTTGGACTCAACTACACCTTC.